These 13 T cell receptor beta chains originate from one sample sequenced in a study of blood T cells in healthy people across ages (dated by TCRdb to between 2015 and 2016). Receptor libraries were prepared by 5' RACE. The run used an Illumina HiSeq 2500. A second PCR of roughly 6 to 12 cycles was run with a J-beta primer mix and a sample-barcoded 5' primer. TCRdb took the public reads, trimmed them with fastp at Q25, ran MiXCR for clone calling and kept in-frame beta chains. When rows share a CDR3 protein, they turn into one entry using the most common DNA and genes. The sample includes roughly 700,000 distinct CDR3 sequences, with 45% to 50% observed a single time. The ten largest clonotypes hold around a third of the sample. The source material was blood. Every receptor here comes from a woman in her sixties or seventies in good health.

The chain is built from TRBV4-3 and TRBJ1-3, with TRBD1 as a possible D gene (5 bases). The germline V gene has CDR1 LGHNA and CDR2 YSLEER. Between the trimmed V and J ends, which lost 4 bases and 2 bases, there was a span of 12 bases. The CDR3 spans 15 residues. The CDR3 bases are TGCGCCAGCAGCCCCTCGGGGGGGACTGGAAACACCATATATTTT. It translates to CASSPSGGTGNTIYF.

The CDR3 here is CASRGGGLSEQYF. CDR3 coding DNA: TGTGCCAGCAGGGGCGGGGGTTTAAGCGAGCAGTACTTC. The chain has TRBV28 and TRBJ2-5, with TRBD2 matching 7 bases. The J call may be incorrect, as the DNA end agrees better with TRBJ2-7. Germline loops: CDR1 MDHEN, CDR2 SYDVKM. The CDR3 loop spans 13 amino acids.

The chain carries TRBV6-2 or TRBV6-3 and TRBJ2-5; 9 bases map to TRBD1. The CDR3 has 14 amino acids. Germline V gene sequence: CDR1 MNHEY, CDR2 SVGEGT. V lost 6 bases, J lost 4 bases, and 6 bases stayed unmatched. The CDR3 sequence: CASRLTGGGETQYF. The CDR3 bases are TGTGCCAGCAGACTGACAGGGGGAGGAGAGACCCAGTACTTC.

This chain joins TRBV5-1 and TRBJ2-1, with TRBD2 matching 13 bases. This CDR3 contains 18 residues. V was clipped by 3 bases and J by 0 bases; unmatched bases: 6. CDR1 and CDR2 (germline): SGHRS, YFSETQ. CDR3 in DNA: TGCGCCAGCAGCTCAACTAGCGGGAGGGCCGGCTCCTACAATGAGCAGTTCTTC. Its translation is CASSSTSGRAGSYNEQFF. Variable domain in full (rest from reference TRBV5-1 and TRBJ2-1): KAGVTQTPRYLIKTRGQQVTLSCSPISGHRSVSWYQQTPGQGLQFLFEYFSETQRNKGNFPGRFSGRQFSNSRSEMNVSTLELGDSALYLCASSSTSGRAGSYNEQFFGPGTRLTVL.

A note on this clonotype: A much larger clone lies one base from this, so it may be a read error. The CDR3 sequence is CASSPRQGTRTGTQYF. The CDR3 DNA reads TGTGCCAGCAGCCCCCGACAGGGGACGAGAACAGGTACGCAGTATTTT. V usage is TRBV7-2 and J usage is TRBJ2-3, with TRBD1 identical over 8 bases. The germline V gene encodes CDR1 SGHTA and CDR2 FQGNSA. CDR3 length: 16 residues.

This clonotype was seen only a few times. This chain connects TRBV29-1 to TRBJ2-5, with D possibly being TRBD2 (7 bases). There are 13 residues in the CDR3. V shed 4 bases and J shed 5 bases, with 14 bases lying between them. Germline V CDR1 and CDR2: SQVTM, ANQGSEA. The CDR3 spells CSVAGGLRETQYF. Written as DNA, the CDR3 is TGCAGCGTTGCGGGGGGCCTTAGGGAGACCCAGTACTTC.

The chain links TRBV2 to TRBJ2-3; no definite D call. CDR3 length: 13 residues. The V and J ends lost 7 bases and 1 base respectively, with 9 bases between them. Germline V gene lookup returns CDR1 SNHLY and CDR2 FYNNEI. In DNA, the CDR3 is TGTGCCAGCACTATGGACCGCACAGATACGCAGTATTTT. This sequence encodes CASTMDRTDTQYF.

This clonotype was seen a handful of times. V gene TRBV11-2 combines with J gene TRBJ2-1; 9 bases line up with TRBD2. J lost 0 bases, V lost 6 bases, and 6 bases had no gene match. CDR3 length equals 16 residues. Germline V gene lookup returns CDR1 SGHAT and CDR2 FQNNGV. The CDR3 nucleotides are TGTGCCAGCAGTCGAATTAGCGGGAGCTCCTACAATGAGCAGTTCTTC. Amino acid sequence: CASSRISGSSYNEQFF.

Comments on this clonotype: Germline is not matched at one junction end, which may reflect a read error. The chain employs TRBV12-3 or TRBV12-4 and TRBJ1-2; D perhaps matches TRBD1 (5 bases). This CDR3 contains 10 residues. CDR3 loop: CVTAGDGCTF. The CDR3 region has the DNA TGTGTCACAGCGGGGGATGGCTGCACCTTC.

V gene TRBV20-1 combines with J gene TRBJ2-7; D possibly uses TRBD1 or TRBD2 (5 bases each). The last part of the DNA fits TRBJ2-5 better; the J call may be wrong. The germline V gene has CDR1 DFQATT and CDR2 SNEGSKA (reference sequence). The length of the CDR3 is 17 residues. This chain's CDR3 is CSARLGLAWGIQETQYF. In DNA, the CDR3 is TGCAGTGCTAGATTGGGGTTAGCTTGGGGGATACAAGAGACCCAGTACTTC.

This clonotype was seen a handful of times. The rearrangement joins TRBV18 to TRBJ2-7, with TRBD1 identical over 7 bases. The CDR3 totals 15 residues. In germline, CDR1 is KGHSH, CDR2 LQKENI. The V and J ends lost 4 bases and 4 bases, in that order; junction bases with no gene match: 10. The CDR3 region is CASSLPGQVGYEQYF. CDR3 sequence (DNA): TGTGCCAGCTCACTCCCAGGACAGGTCGGGTACGAGCAGTACTTC.

This clonotype showed up just once. V is TRBV9 and J is TRBJ1-2, with 8 bases matching TRBD1. This CDR3 is built from 13 residues. The germline gives CDR1 SGDLS, CDR2 YYNGEE. J lost 7 bases, V lost 2 bases, and 4 bases had no gene match. The CDR3 is CASSVGQGCGYTF. The CDR3 nucleotides are TGTGCCAGCAGCGTCGGACAGGGCTGTGGCTACACCTTC.

J is TRBJ2-5 and V is TRBV5-6; D is unresolved. The germline gives CDR1 SGHDT, CDR2 YYEEEE. The CDR3 length is 15 residues. V was clipped by 1 base and J by 2 bases, with 12 bases between them. The CDR3 region has the DNA TGTGCCAGCAGCTTGATGACCCCGAGTCAAGAGACCCAGTACTTC. This gives the protein CASSLMTPSQETQYF.